The clone carrying this TCR beta chain has a handful of counts. Its antigen is undetermined. This entry belongs to a study of identical twins. cDNA molecules carried unique molecular identifiers, and template switching added a universal primer site. TCRdb reanalysed the 5' RACE reads using MiXCR and keeps one entry per CDR3 protein. The sample includes hundreds of thousands of distinct CDR3 sequences, 9% to 15% of them seen just once. Study-wide findings and caveats: The authors noted that invariant MAIT and iNKT cells could partly confound zero-insertion analyses. The study found that models underestimated out-of-frame TCR alpha sharing in monozygotic twins.

V was clipped by 4 bases and J by 4 bases, with 12 bases between them. CDR1 is DFQATT and CDR2 is SNEGSKA in the germline V gene (reference sequence). The CDR3 is 13 amino acids. The data were also submitted as part of a second study, on yellow fever vaccine responses in identical twins. From that study: Twins' vaccine T cell responses reportedly seemed partly convergent and partly personalized.

The chain recombines TRBV20-1 with TRBJ2-3; D is uncertain. Sequencing was done on a sample of PBMCs. This TCR came from a woman in her late teens or twenties in good health. DNA for the CDR3: TGCAGTGCTACCCTTATGGTAGCAGATACGCAGTATTTT. Its protein product is CSATLMVADTQYF.